A selection of T cell receptor beta chains follows, all from one sample in a study of persistence of HIV-infected CD4 T cells. Their target antigens are unknown. The repertoire was sequenced with immunoSEQ multiplex PCR; TCRdb's copy has only in-frame clones and lacks some. The sample yields about 36,000 clones, about 85% seen once. The sample here was cultured CD4+ T cells from PBMCs, taken from a patient who received antiretroviral therapy. The receptors were sampled from an adult with HIV. The donor label of this sample is uncertain. Each CDR3 is given with its conserved first and last residue. The order of the fields is CDR3 protein, V gene.

CDR3: CASSASGRPTDTQYF
V: TRBV2

CDR3: CASSKDSSYEQYF
V: TRBV27

CDR3: CASSGAGKKGYGYTF
V: TRBV6-5

CDR3: CASSYRTGSAEKLFF
V: TRBV6-5

CDR3: CASSVNPAGGDGYTF
V: TRBV9

CDR3: CASSGGGRGYEQYF
V: TRBV5-1

CDR3: CASGIRDNYGYTF
V: TRBV12-3/TRBV12-4

CDR3: CATSASYPDTQYF
V: TRBV24-1

CDR3: CASSQGGAVEKLFF
V: TRBV4-2

CDR3: CASSNRAGTRYSNQPQHF
V: TRBV19

CDR3: CASSPWTSGDTGELFF
V: TRBV28

CDR3: CASSMRSVDEQYF
V: TRBV19

CDR3: CASIQGGWDRANSPLHF
V: TRBV28